These T cell receptor beta chains were read from a single sample in a study of T cell responses to AZD1222 COVID-19 vaccine. Assay: immunoSEQ multiplex PCR; the TCRdb copy retains only in-frame clones and omits some. The table records 110,000 to 150,000 clones, roughly 93% of them present only once. The sample was peripheral blood, taken after recovery from COVID-19. These receptors were collected from an adult who had recovered from COVID-19. CDR3s include the opening cysteine and the closing phenylalanine or tryptophan. Each record gives: J gene, D gene, clone size, V gene, CDR3 DNA, CDR3 protein. The D gene is left open where the match is weak. Clone size, where shown, is once, few, many, or a class for clones that have expanded.

>TRBJ2-3|TRBD2|NA|TRBV28
TGTGCCAGCAGTTCGCGACTAGCGGGAGGGAGGTCAGATACGCAGTATTTT
CASSSRLAGGRSDTQYF
>TRBJ2-1|NA|NA|TRBV18
TGTGCCAGCTCCCCGACAGACGAGCAGTTCTTC
CASSPTDEQFF
>TRBJ2-1|TRBD2|NA|TRBV2
TGTGCCAGCAAACTAGCGCAAGCCTACAATGAGCAGTTCTTC
CASKLAQAYNEQFF
>TRBJ2-1|NA|NA|TRBV7-9
TGTGCCAGCAGCCCTGGGTCCTACAATGAGCAGTTCTTC
CASSPGSYNEQFF
>TRBJ2-3|NA|NA|TRBV5-1
TGCGCCAGCAGCTTAGGGACGGGCCATTCGACAGATACGCAGTATTTT
CASSLGTGHSTDTQYF
>TRBJ1-3|NA|NA|TRBV13
TGTGCCAGCAGCTTGGACAGTTTAACAGCTGGAAACACCATATATTTT
CASSLDSLTAGNTIYF
>TRBJ2-3|NA|NA|TRBV14
TGTGCCAGCAGCCTACGGACCTTTATTAGCACAGATACGCAGTATTTT
CASSLRTFISTDTQYF
>TRBJ2-5|TRBD2|NA|TRBV19
TGTGCCAGTAGTCCCGCCCGACTAGCGGGACAAGAGACCCAGTACTTC
CASSPARLAGQETQYF
>TRBJ2-2|NA|NA|TRBV11-3
TGTGCCAGCAGCTTAGGCAGGGCGGCCGGGGAGCTGTTTTTT
CASSLGRAAGELFF
>TRBJ2-7|TRBD1|NA|TRBV28
TGTGCCAGCAGTTTGGGGGGGACAGGGGGAACCTACGAGCAGTACTTC
CASSLGGTGGTYEQYF
>TRBJ2-7|TRBD2|NA|TRBV27
TGTGCCAGCAGTTTAAGGGGGGCGGGGACTAGCGGGAGTTACGAGCAGTACTTC
CASSLRGAGTSGSYEQYF
>TRBJ2-5|NA|once|TRBV5-1
TGCGCCAGCAGCTTGGAGCGCAGAGGGGCGGGAGAGACCCAGTACTTC
CASSLERRGAGETQYF
>TRBJ2-2|NA|NA|TRBV6-5
TGTGCCAGCAGCCGCACCACCGGGGAGCTGTTTTTT
CASSRTTGELFF
>TRBJ1-1|NA|NA|TRBV29-1
TGCAGCGTTGCCGGGCCCTCTATGGGCACTGAAGCTTTCTTT
CSVAGPSMGTEAFF
>TRBJ2-3|TRBD2|NA|TRBV2
TGTGCCAGCAGTGAGAACGGGAGGTTGAAATATTTT
CASSENGRLKYF
>TRBJ2-1|TRBD1|NA|TRBV24-1
TGTGCCACCAGTGACCCCGGGACAGGGCGAATATTGAGGGAGCAGTTCTTC
CATSDPGTGRILREQFF
>TRBJ1-4|NA|NA|TRBV15
TGTGCCACCCAAGGGGGTGAAAAACTGTTTTTT
CATQGGEKLFF
>TRBJ1-4|TRBD1|NA|TRBV5-6
TGTGCCAGCAGCTGGGACAGGGGCAATGAAAAACTGTTTTTT
CASSWDRGNEKLFF
>TRBJ1-2|NA|NA|TRBV28
TGTGCCAGCAGTTTGGGCCAGAGGAGTGGCTACACCTTC
CASSLGQRSGYTF
>TRBJ1-1|NA|NA|TRBV6-6
TGTGCCAGCAGTTACGTTGGGGGTAAGGGGAACACTGAAGCTTTCTTT
CASSYVGGKGNTEAFF
>TRBJ2-1|NA|NA|TRBV20-1
TGCAGTGCCCTTGGCCACAATGAGCAGTTCTTC
CSALGHNEQFF
>TRBJ2-3|TRBD2|NA|TRBV18
TGTGCCAGCTCACGAAATAGCGGGAACACAGATACGCAGTATTTT
CASSRNSGNTDTQYF
>TRBJ1-1|NA|NA|TRBV2
TGTGCCAGCAGCTCCAGGTGGAACACTGAAGCTTTCTTT
CASSSRWNTEAFF
>TRBJ1-3|NA|NA|TRBV13
TGTGCCAGCAGCGCATCGGGCCCCCTGACAAACACCATATATTTT
CASSASGPLTNTIYF
>TRBJ2-1|TRBD1|NA|TRBV10-3
TGTGCCATCACCAGGACAGGGGGCATTGAGCAGTTCTTC
CAITRTGGIEQFF
>TRBJ2-1|TRBD2|NA|TRBV3-1/TRBV3-2
TGTGCCAGCAGCCAACCTAGCGGGAGGTTTGAGCAGTTCTTC
CASSQPSGRFEQFF
>TRBJ2-2|TRBD1|NA|TRBV2
TGTGCCAGCAGGGTCGGACAGGGGATACCCGGGGAGCTGTTTTTT
CASRVGQGIPGELFF
>TRBJ1-1|TRBD1|once|TRBV28
TGTGCCAGCAGTTACTTATGGCGCCCGGGACAGGCCCCAATGAACACTGAAGCTTTCTTT
CASSYLWRPGQAPMNTEAFF
>TRBJ2-7|NA|NA|TRBV6-5
TGTGCCAGCCAGGACTACGAGCAGTACTTC
CASQDYEQYF
>TRBJ1-2|TRBD1|NA|TRBV7-9
TGTGCCAGCAGCCCCGGGACAGATTATGGCTACACCTTC
CASSPGTDYGYTF
>TRBJ1-1|NA|NA|TRBV9
TGTGCCAGCAGCGTAGGGGGGGACACTGAAGCTTTCTTT
CASSVGGDTEAFF
>TRBJ2-1|TRBD1|NA|TRBV19
TGTGCCAGTAGTATAAGGCAGGGGGTTGCCAATGAGCAGTTCTTC
CASSIRQGVANEQFF
>TRBJ1-1|TRBD1|NA|TRBV28
TGTGCCAGCAGCCCCCGGATAAATAGGGGGCGAACGAACACTGAAGCTTTCTTT
CASSPRINRGRTNTEAFF
>TRBJ1-1|TRBD1|NA|TRBV19
TGTGCCAGTGGACAGGGCCTCAGCACTGAAGCTTTCTTT
CASGQGLSTEAFF
>TRBJ2-2|TRBD1|NA|TRBV5-1
TGCGCCAGCGGCGACGGACAGGGGTCCACCGGGGAGCTGTTTTTT
CASGDGQGSTGELFF
>TRBJ2-1|NA|NA|TRBV7-9
TGTGCCAGCAGCTTAGTTTCATCGGGGGCTCGATCCTACAATGAGCAGTTCTTC
CASSLVSSGARSYNEQFF
>TRBJ2-2|NA|NA|TRBV7-8
TGTGCCAGCAGCTTAGGAGGAGGGACAGCTAACACCGGGGAGCTGTTTTTT
CASSLGGGTANTGELFF
>TRBJ1-3|NA|NA|TRBV10-3
TGTGCCATCAGTCGCCCAGACAGGTTCTCTGGAAACACCATATATTTT
CAISRPDRFSGNTIYF
>TRBJ1-5|NA|NA|TRBV6-5
TGTGCCAGCAGAGGAAATCAGCCCCAGCATTTT
CASRGNQPQHF
>TRBJ1-2|TRBD1|NA|TRBV10-2
TGCGCCAGCAGTGAAACAGGGGCGGAGGGCTACACCTTC
CASSETGAEGYTF
>TRBJ2-7|TRBD1|NA|TRBV3-1/TRBV3-2
TGTGCCAGCAGCCAAGAACAGGGGGGCGACGAGCAGTACTTC
CASSQEQGGDEQYF
>TRBJ1-5|NA|NA|TRBV4-1
TGCGCCAGCAGCCAAGATGGGGGCGGAATTTATAGCAATCAGCCCCAGCATTTT
CASSQDGGGIYSNQPQHF
>TRBJ2-3|NA|NA|TRBV11-2
TGTGCCAGCAGCTTAGGCGGGACAGAGGGAGATACGCAGTATTTT
CASSLGGTEGDTQYF
>TRBJ2-4|NA|NA|TRBV6-5
TGTGCCAGCCTGGACCCCGGGAGTGGAAACATTCAGTACTTC
CASLDPGSGNIQYF
>TRBJ2-7|NA|NA|TRBV10-3
TGTGCCATCAGTGAGTCGTTAGCTCGGGAGCAGTACTTC
CAISESLAREQYF
>TRBJ2-3|NA|NA|TRBV19
TGTGCCAGTACTCCGAACATAGGAACTAGCACAGATACGCAGTATTTT
CASTPNIGTSTDTQYF
>TRBJ2-3|TRBD2|NA|TRBV5-1
TGCGCCAGCCACTCAGGACTAGCGGGAGCAGTTACGCAGTATTTT
CASHSGLAGAVTQYF
>TRBJ2-7|NA|NA|TRBV28
TGTGCCAGCAGCCCCCCGGGGCTAGGACGAGGCTCCTACGAGCAGTACTTC
CASSPPGLGRGSYEQYF
>TRBJ2-7|NA|NA|TRBV19
TGTGCCAGTAGTATCCGGGAGTCCTACGAGCAGTACTTC
CASSIRESYEQYF
>TRBJ1-6|NA|NA|TRBV6-5
TGTGCCAGCAGGACAGACCATAATTCACCCCTCCACTTT
CASRTDHNSPLHF
>TRBJ1-5|NA|NA|TRBV25-1
TGTGCCAGCAGTGATGTAGGGGGGGGACAGCCCCAGCATTTT
CASSDVGGGQPQHF
>TRBJ1-3|NA|NA|TRBV3-1/TRBV3-2
TGTGCCAGCAGCCAAGATTCGGGAGGAAACACCATATATTTT
CASSQDSGGNTIYF
>TRBJ2-7|TRBD1|NA|TRBV19
TGTGCCAGTAGTATAGATCCCGGGACAGGGGGCTACGAGCAGTACTTC
CASSIDPGTGGYEQYF
>TRBJ2-7|NA|once|TRBV28
TGTGCCAGCAGTGCTCTGACAGCTTCCTACGAGCAGTACTTC
CASSALTASYEQYF